Presented here are 11 T cell receptor beta chains from one specimen sequenced in a study of blood T cells in healthy people across ages. It was with a sample-barcoded 5' primer and a J-beta primer mix that a second PCR of roughly 7 to 12 cycles was run. Each CDR3 protein gets one entry after TCRdb re-called the 5' RACE reads with MiXCR. The sample carries hundreds of thousands of distinct CDR3 sequences, around 30% recorded once. The specimen was blood. The source is a woman older than 75 in good health.

There are many counts of this clonotype. The V and J genes are TRBV4-3 and TRBJ2-1, with D perhaps matching TRBD1 or TRBD2 (5 bases each). This CDR3 has 14 residues. The V gene lost 3 bases and the J gene lost 5 bases, with 11 bases spanning the gap. Germline CDR1 reads LGHNA; CDR2 reads YSLEER. CDR3 in amino acids: CASSQGTDNNEQFF. The CDR3 region has the DNA TGCGCCAGCAGCCAGGGGACGGACAACAATGAGCAGTTCTTC.

This clonotype was detected only a few times. The chain uses TRBV12-3 or TRBV12-4 and TRBJ1-2; D is unclear. Trimming took 0 bases from V and 4 from J, leaving 6 bases between them. The CDR3 spans 13 residues. The CDR3 is CASSLALVYGYTF. The CDR3, as DNA: TGTGCCAGCAGTTTAGCGCTCGTCTATGGCTACACCTTC.

About this clonotype: This may be a read error, as it is one base from a much larger clone. This chain connects TRBV18 to TRBJ1-2; 7 bases are a match to TRBD1. This CDR3 is 15 amino acids long. Germline V gives CDR1 KGHSH, CDR2 LQKENI. The ends lost 1 base at V and 8 bases at J; junction bases unmatched: 10. CDR3 DNA: TGTGCCAGCTCACCACTGGGACCAACGACAGGGGGCTACACCTTC. This codes for CASSPLGPTTGGYTF.

This chain connects TRBV7-6 to TRBJ1-1; the match to TRBD1 covers 7 bases. The CDR3 loop spans 13 amino acids. In germline, CDR1 is SGHVS, CDR2 FNYEAQ. V was clipped by 5 bases and J by 3 bases; unmatched bases: 3. The CDR3 bases are TGTGCCAGCAGCGCCGGGACAGACACTGAAGCTTTCTTT. Its translation: CASSAGTDTEAFF.

Comment on this clonotype: A much larger clone lies one base from this, so it may be a read error. The chain carries TRBV20-1 and TRBJ1-4; 7 nucleotides line up with TRBD1. This CDR3 is built from 13 residues. Germline lookup yields CDR1 DFQATT and CDR2 SNEGSKA (reference sequence). V dropped 3 bases and J dropped 10; count of bases not matched to a gene: 8. The CDR3 DNA follows: TGCAGTGCTAGGAGGGGGCAAGATGGAAAACTGTTTTTT. This encodes CSARRGQDGKLFF.

This clonotype was seen ten or more times. This chain connects TRBV20-1 to TRBJ2-5; 11 nucleotides match TRBD1. From germline, CDR1 is DFQATT and CDR2 SNEGSKA (reference sequence). V gave up 0 bases and J gave up 8 bases; unmatched junction bases: 11. There are 16 residues in the CDR3. The CDR3 DNA sequence: TGCAGTGCTAGAGATCTCAACCCCGGGACAGGGGGAACCCAGTACTTC. It specifies CSARDLNPGTGGTQYF.

This clonotype was seen at least ten times. The chain employs TRBV6-4 and TRBJ2-3; tentatively, D is TRBD2 (6 bases). Germline V gives CDR1 MRHNA, CDR2 SNTAGT. The CDR3 is made up of 15 amino acids. Trimming removed 5 bases at V and 1 base at J, with 13 bases between. CDR3 nucleotides: TGTGCCAGCAGTCCCGGGGGACGGCGCACAGATACGCAGTATTTT. It is translated as CASSPGGRRTDTQYF.

The rearrangement links TRBV7-2 to TRBJ1-2; D gene ambiguous. Germline CDR1 SGHTA, CDR2 FQGNSA. V was clipped by 1 base and J by 4 bases, with 10 bases between them. The length of the CDR3 is 14 residues. The CDR3 reads CASSLVLAGYGYTF. Here the CDR3 DNA reads TGTGCCAGCAGCTTAGTTTTGGCGGGCTATGGCTACACCTTC.

This clonotype was counted at least ten times. The chain uses TRBV3-1 and TRBJ1-6; TRBD1 aligns across 8 bases. The length of the CDR3 is 13 residues. Germline V gives CDR1 LGHDT, CDR2 YNNKEL (reference sequence). With V trimmed by 8 bases and J by 6 bases, 3 bases remained unmatched. This CDR3 is CASGQGGNSPLHF. The CDR3 nucleotides are TGTGCCAGCGGACAGGGTGGTAATTCACCCCTCCACTTT. The full variable domain, completed using reference TRBV3-1 and TRBJ1-6, is DTAVSQTPKYLVTQMGNDKSIKCEQNLGHDTMYWYKQDSKKFLKIMFSYNNKELIINETVPNRFSPKSPDKAHLNLHINSLELGDSAVYFCASGQGGNSPLHFGNGTRLTVT.

With respect to this clonotype: A clone one base away is much larger, so this may be a read error. The chain is built from TRBV7-2 and TRBJ1-4, with D unresolved. V was cut by 1 base and J by 2 bases, with 23 bases left in between. The CDR3 covers 20 residues. CDR1 is SGHTA, CDR2 FQGNSA, per germline. CDR3 amino acids: CASSLGWYSAEGITNEKLFF. The CDR3 coding sequence is TGTGCCAGCAGCTTAGGGTGGTATTCGGCAGAGGGAATCACTAATGAAAAACTGTTTTTT.

As for this clonotype: A much larger clone lies a single base off, so this may be a read error. V usage is TRBV12-3 or TRBV12-4 and J usage is TRBJ2-7; D is ambiguous. V shed 6 bases and J shed 7 bases, with 16 bases lying between them. The CDR3 sequence is 13 residues long. CDR3 bases: TGTGCCAGCAGCCCGAGACTCAACAATGAGCAGTACTTC. Residues: CASSPRLNNEQYF.